The next 13 T cell receptor beta chains were all read from a single sample in a study of immune evolution from preneoplasia to lung adenocarcinoma. Measured with immunoSEQ multiplex PCR; TCRdb has only the in-frame clones, and not every one. The data contain some 5,400 clones, roughly 85% of them singletons. Sequencing was performed on FFPE minimally invasive lung adenocarcinoma tissue. These receptors were taken from a person between 55 and 80 years old with lung adenocarcinoma.

The V call is TRBV7-9, the J call TRBJ1-5; 9 bases align to TRBD1. J was trimmed by 5 bases and V by 1 base; bases with no gene match: 0. CDR3 length: 14 amino acids. Germline V gene lookup returns CDR1 SEHNR and CDR2 FQNEAQ (reference sequence). CDR3 DNA: TGTGCCAGCAGCTTAGGGACAGGGGATCAGCCCCAGCATTTT. It encodes CASSLGTGDQPQHF.

The chain has TRBV4-3 and TRBJ1-2, with D maybe TRBD1 (5 bases). The germline V gene encodes CDR1 LGHNA and CDR2 YSLEER. Trimming took off 0 bases at V and 12 bases at J, with 17 bases between the two ends. The CDR3 contains 14 residues. The CDR3 coding sequence is TGCGCCAGCAGCCAAGATAGGACACGGGGAGGCCACACCTTC. It is translated as CASSQDRTRGGHTF.

The genes are TRBV7-3 and TRBJ1-1; TRBD1 might be the D (6 bases). This CDR3 contains 15 residues. V was pared by 7 bases and J by 2 bases, with 17 bases between. Germline CDR1 SGHTA, CDR2 FQGTGA. The CDR3 sequence is CASKRQGTGNTEAFF. In DNA, the CDR3 is TGTGCCAGCAAACGGCAGGGGACTGGAAACACTGAAGCTTTCTTT.

The chain uses TRBV30 and TRBJ1-4; D gene uncertain. CDR1 and CDR2 from the germline V gene are GTSNPN and SVGIG (reference sequence). There are 13 residues in the CDR3. Trimming stripped 5 bases from V and 8 bases from J, with 15 bases between. CDR3 sequence (DNA): TGTGCCTGGTGGCAGGCGCCCGCAGAAAAACTGTTTTTT. This encodes CAWWQAPAEKLFF.

The V and J genes are TRBV11-2 and TRBJ1-3; D is ambiguous. From germline, CDR1 is SGHAT and CDR2 FQNNGV. V was pared by 1 base and J by 0 bases, with 7 bases between. This CDR3 is built from 15 residues. CDR3 coding DNA: TGTGCCAGCAGCTTAGGCGGGTACTCTGGAAACACCATATATTTT. Amino acid sequence: CASSLGGYSGNTIYF.

This clone appeared a single time. The chain uses TRBV19 and TRBJ2-3; the D call may be TRBD1 or TRBD2 (6 bases each). The germline V gene encodes CDR1 LNHDA and CDR2 SQIVND (reference sequence). The CDR3 is made up of 17 amino acids. Trimming stripped 3 bases from V and 2 bases from J, with 18 bases between. The CDR3 DNA reads as TGTGCCAGTAGTATCCCGGGCCGGGGGCTTAACACAGATACGCAGTATTTT. Its translation is CASSIPGRGLNTDTQYF.

The V and J genes are TRBV5-8 and TRBJ2-1; no definite D call. The CDR3 spans 14 residues. V dropped 4 bases and J dropped 3 bases, with 11 bases sitting between them. CDR1 is SGHTS, CDR2 YDEGEE, per germline. CDR3 DNA: TGTGCCAGCAGCCTAAGCGAATACTACAATGAGCAGTTCTTC. It specifies CASSLSEYYNEQFF.

J is TRBJ2-1 and V is TRBV5-1; possibly TRBD1 or TRBD2 for D (6 bases each). V was shortened by 1 base and J by 9 bases, with 20 bases between the two germline ends. There are 16 residues in the CDR3. Germline V gene data show CDR1 as SGHRS and CDR2 as YFSETQ. CDR3 bases: TGCGCCAGCAGCTTGTTGCCTAGCGCCGGCAGGGGTGAGCAGTTCTTC. As protein: CASSLLPSAGRGEQFF.

The gene calls are TRBV4-2 and TRBJ1-5, with D unresolved. CDR1 is LGHNA, CDR2 YNFKEQ, per germline. This CDR3 is built from 14 residues. Trimming removed 0 bases from V and 4 bases from J, with 7 bases in between. The CDR3 DNA reads as TGTGCCAGCAGCCAAGAGGGTTCTAATCAGCCCCAGCATTTT. Amino acids: CASSQEGSNQPQHF.

The V call is TRBV7-9, the J call TRBJ2-3, with TRBD1 matching 7 bases. CDR1 is SEHNR, CDR2 FQNEAQ, per germline (reference sequence). With V trimmed by 1 base and J by 3 bases, 4 bases remained unmatched. The CDR3 is 15 amino acids. CDR3 residues: CASSLEAGGTDTQYF. The CDR3, as DNA: TGTGCCAGCAGCTTAGAGGCAGGGGGAACAGATACGCAGTATTTT.

The rearrangement uses TRBV19 and TRBJ2-5; 7 nucleotides line up with TRBD1. This CDR3 contains 14 residues. Germline V CDR1 and CDR2: LNHDA, SQIVND (reference sequence). Trimming cost V 3 bases and J 3 bases; bases outside gene matches: 4. The CDR3 protein is CASSIGRGKETQYF. CDR3 DNA sequence: TGTGCCAGTAGTATCGGCAGGGGGAAAGAGACCCAGTACTTC.

The V call is TRBV19, the J call TRBJ1-2, with 8 nucleotides matching TRBD1. Germline CDR1 reads LNHDA; CDR2 reads SQIVND (reference sequence). The CDR3 spans 13 residues. The V and J ends lost 7 bases and 6 bases, in that order; junction bases with no gene match: 7. CDR3 nucleotides: TGTGCCAGTACAGGACAGGGATCCGATGGCTACACCTTC. Protein: CASTGQGSDGYTF.

This chain joins TRBV29-1 and TRBJ2-1; the match to TRBD1 covers 7 bases. The CDR3 has 14 amino acids. Looked up from germline, CDR1 is SQVTM and CDR2 is ANQGSEA. The V segment lost 4 bases and the J segment 5 bases; nucleotides outside the gene matches: 8. In DNA form, the CDR3 reads TGCAGCGTTGTGGACAGGCGCAAGAACAATGAGCAGTTCTTC. Translated, it gives CSVVDRRKNNEQFF.